These 32 T cell receptor beta chains share one sample of origin, sequenced in a study of T cells in narcolepsy (dated by TCRdb to the late 2010s). Library preparation employed the immunoSEQ multiplex PCR assay. TCRdb mirrors the immuneACCESS table, restricted to in-frame sequences. Some clones are absent from its copies; in checked studies, under half trace to an unresolved V gene, and the reason for the others is unknown. Present in this sample are 15,000 to 20,000 clones, over 55% of which were seen just once. 14% of the sample is held by the ten biggest clonotypes. Sequences were obtained from CD45RA- memory CD8+ T cells from PBMCs. Sample cell subset or site, as interpreted from the label and publication: memory T cells sorted ex vivo from peripheral blood. Receptors were obtained from a human donor with narcolepsy.

V is TRBV6-1 and J is TRBJ1-2, with 8 bases that match TRBD1. Looked up from germline, CDR1 is MNHNS and CDR2 is SASEGT. The CDR3 is 15 amino acids. Trimming at V came to 4 bases and at J to 4 bases, leaving 8 bases not matched to a gene. The CDR3 loop reads CASSVFQGAGYGYTF. The CDR3 DNA reads as TGTGCCAGCAGTGTTTTTCAGGGGGCTGGCTATGGCTACACCTTC.

The chain has TRBV13 and TRBJ2-3; either TRBD1 or TRBD2 may supply D (5 bases each). Germline-derived CDR1 and CDR2 are PRHDT and FYEKMQ (reference sequence). The ends were cut back, 6 bases at V and 7 bases at J, with 26 bases in the middle. The length of the CDR3 is 17 residues. The CDR3 DNA is TGTGCCAGCAGTTCGCCTCCCCGGGACCCCGAGGGGAATACGCAGTATTTT. This sequence encodes CASSSPPRDPEGNTQYF.

This clone is judged medium-sized. The V and J genes are TRBV27 and TRBJ2-7; D is possibly TRBD2 (7 bases). V lost 6 bases and J lost 6, with 15 bases in between. CDR1 and CDR2 from the germline V gene are MNHEY and SMNVEV (reference sequence). The length of the CDR3 is 13 residues. This CDR3 reads CASSLGGVREQYF. Written as DNA, the CDR3 is TGTGCCAGCAGCCTAGGGGGGGTACGCGAGCAGTACTTC.

V and J are TRBV15 and TRBJ1-4; 7 nucleotides align to TRBD1. Trimming took 5 bases from V and 8 from J; bases not matched to a gene: 2. The germline V gene encodes CDR1 LNHNV and CDR2 YYDKDF (reference sequence). CDR3 length: 12 residues. DNA for the CDR3: TGTGCCACCAGCCAGACAGGGGAAAAACTGTTTTTT. Protein sequence: CATSQTGEKLFF.

The chain couples TRBV29-1 to TRBJ1-1; D unresolved. CDR1 SQVTM and CDR2 ANQGSEA come from the germline V gene. This CDR3 is 10 amino acids long. Trimming took 3 bases from V and 7 from J, leaving 6 bases between them. CDR3 nucleotide sequence: TGCAGCGTTGATAACGGTGAAGCTTTCTTT. Protein sequence: CSVDNGEAFF.

The sample holds one count of this clone. The chain combines TRBV1 with TRBJ1-4; TRBD1 was called by the table and not checked on the DNA. TRBV1 is a recognized pseudogene. This CDR3 spans 13 amino acids. The CDR3 DNA is TGCACCAGCAGCGCAGGGGGAAAAGAAAAACTGTTTTTT. Protein product: CTSSAGGKEKLFF.

This chain connects TRBV7-8 to TRBJ2-1; 10 nucleotides agree with TRBD2. With V trimmed by 1 base and J by 4 bases, 7 bases remained unmatched. The CDR3 contains 17 residues. The germline CDR1 and CDR2 sequences are SGHVS and FQNEAQ. The CDR3 nucleotides read TGTGCCAGCAGCTTAGAATTACTAGCGGGACCTTACAATGAGCAGTTCTTC. Translation gives CASSLELLAGPYNEQFF.

With respect to this clone: The identical CDR3 is also encoded by other nucleotide sequences in the sample. The V and J genes are TRBV6-6 and TRBJ2-5; no reliable D call. The CDR3 spans 14 residues. The germline V gene has CDR1 MNHNY and CDR2 SVGAGI (reference sequence). V gave up 3 bases and J gave up 5 bases, with 13 bases separating them. The CDR3 here is CASSYVSVGETQYF. Written as DNA, the CDR3 is TGTGCCAGCAGTTATGTCTCTGTAGGGGAGACCCAGTACTTC.

V and J are TRBV2 and TRBJ2-5; 14 nucleotides agree with TRBD2. The J call is doubtful: the DNA matches TRBJ2-7 better. CDR3 size: 16 residues. Germline assignment: CDR1 SNHLY and CDR2 FYNNEI. CDR3 DNA: TGTGCCAGCAGTCCCGGGACTAGCGGGAGCGTCGACGAGCAGTACTTC. It yields the protein CASSPGTSGSVDEQYF.

This clone was recorded a few times. V is TRBV6-6 and J is TRBJ1-1; unclear D gene. V was clipped by 2 bases and J by 2 bases, with 9 bases between them. Germline CDR1 MNHNY, CDR2 SVGAGI (reference sequence). The CDR3 covers 14 residues. The CDR3 DNA reads as TGTGCCAGCAGTTACGCGGACGGAAACACTGAAGCTTTCTTT. Protein product: CASSYADGNTEAFF.

The chain combines TRBV6-5 with TRBJ1-1; D is unclear. The germline gives CDR1 MNHEY, CDR2 SVGAGI. The CDR3 extends over 14 amino acids. Trimming removed 4 bases from V and 1 base from J, with 10 bases in between. As DNA, the CDR3 is TGTGCCAGCAGTTTTTCGGACGGGAACACTGAAGCTTTCTTT. Protein product: CASSFSDGNTEAFF.

CDR3 amino acids: CASSSDDSGANVLTF. The CDR3 nucleotides read TGTGCCAGCAGTTCCGACGATTCTGGGGCCAACGTCCTGACTTTC. This chain connects TRBV6-6 to TRBJ2-6; unclear D gene. Trimming pared 4 bases from V and 1 base from J, leaving 8 bases between. The CDR3 consists of 15 residues. Germline assignment: CDR1 MNHNY and CDR2 SVGAGI (reference sequence).

J is TRBJ1-2 and V is TRBV10-3; maybe TRBD1 (5 bases). V was pared by 6 bases and J by 0 bases, with 23 bases between. Germline values: CDR1 ENHRY, CDR2 SYGVKD. The CDR3 contains 18 residues. CDR3 nucleotide sequence: TGTGCCATCAGAGCGGACGTAGGGGCCCCTCTTTCTAACTATGGCTACACCTTC. Translation: CAIRADVGAPLSNYGYTF.

Only a few counts were recorded for this clone. The chain uses TRBV4-1 and TRBJ2-4; no clear D gene. Per germline, CDR1 MGHRA and CDR2 YSYEKL. V lost 0 bases and J 4 bases, leaving 16 bases between the germline ends. The CDR3 sequence is 17 residues long. DNA of the CDR3: TGCGCCAGCAGCCAAGATGCTGGCGCGAGCGCGAAAAACATTCAGTACTTC. As protein: CASSQDAGASAKNIQYF.

This chain connects TRBV19 to TRBJ2-7, with TRBD1 matching over 8 bases. The CDR3 length is 13 residues. V gave up 8 bases and J gave up 2 bases; unmatched junction bases: 5. Germline assignment: CDR1 LNHDA and CDR2 SQIVND (reference sequence). The CDR3 is CASSTGDTYEQYF. CDR3 nucleotides: TGTGCCAGTTCGACAGGGGACACCTACGAGCAGTACTTC.

This clone was seen a handful of times. J is TRBJ1-2 and V is TRBV9; D uncertain. V lost 3 bases and J lost 8, with 5 bases in between. Germline-derived CDR1 and CDR2 are SGDLS and YYNGEE. This CDR3 is 10 amino acids long. CDR3 in amino acids: CASSGTGYTF. DNA for the CDR3: TGTGCCAGCAGCGGGACGGGCTACACCTTC.

This clone has a handful of counts. This chain joins TRBV11-2 and TRBJ1-3, with D unclear. V gave up 5 bases and J gave up 4 bases, with 18 bases separating them. This CDR3 spans 16 amino acids. In germline, CDR1 is SGHAT, CDR2 FQNNGV. In nucleotides, the CDR3 is TGTGCCAGCAGCCGCACCACGATGGGTTCGGGAAACACCATATATTTT. Its translation is CASSRTTMGSGNTIYF. Combining the CDR3 with reference TRBV11-2 and TRBJ1-3 gives the whole variable domain EAGVAQSPRYKIIEKRQSVAFWCNPISGHATLYWYQQILGQGPKLLIQFQNNGVVDDSQLPKDRFSAERLKGVDSTLKIQPAKLEDSAVYLCASSRTTMGSGNTIYFGEGSWLTVV.

This chain connects TRBV6-1 to TRBJ2-3, with D perhaps assigned TRBD1 or TRBD2 (5 bases each). CDR1 and CDR2 (germline): MNHNS, SASEGT. V lost 3 bases and J lost 4, with 17 bases in between. The CDR3 runs 16 residues. The CDR3 sequence: CASSDMRDPFPDTQYF. The CDR3 DNA sequence: TGTGCCAGCAGTGATATGAGGGACCCGTTCCCAGATACGCAGTATTTT.

V is TRBV29-1 and J is TRBJ2-3; perhaps D is TRBD1 or TRBD2 (5 bases each). CDR1 is SQVTM and CDR2 is ANQGSEA in the germline V gene. The CDR3 is 15 amino acids. V dropped 1 base and J dropped 0 bases, with 11 bases sitting between them. This CDR3 reads CSVEGDGDSTDTQYF. As DNA, the CDR3 is TGCAGCGTTGAAGGGGACGGAGATAGCACAGATACGCAGTATTTT.

This sequence joins TRBV30 and TRBJ1-1; D is perhaps TRBD1 (6 bases). Trimming left V 0 bases short and J 4 bases short, with 15 bases between. The length of the CDR3 is 15 residues. Germline assignment: CDR1 GTSNPN and CDR2 SVGIG (reference sequence). CDR3 region: CAWSVPGDWATEAFF. CDR3 nucleotides: TGTGCCTGGAGTGTACCAGGGGATTGGGCCACTGAAGCTTTCTTT. The complete variable domain, with remaining parts taken from reference TRBV30 and TRBJ1-1, reads SQTIHQWPATLVQPVGSPLSLECTVEGTSNPNLYWYRQAAGRGLQLLFYSVGIGQISSEVPQNLSASRPQDRQFILSSKKLLLSDSGFYLCAWSVPGDWATEAFFGQGTRLTVV.

About this clone: At one of its ends the junction is not consistent with the germline gene, which may arise from a read error. The chain has TRBV6-6 and TRBJ1-1, with D tentatively TRBD1 (5 bases). Germline-derived CDR1 and CDR2 are MNHNY and SVGAGI (reference sequence). The CDR3 is made up of 12 amino acids. The CDR3 region is CASSYGGAEAFF. CDR3 nucleotide sequence: TGTGCCAGCAGTTACGGCGGGGCTGAGGCTTTCTTT.

This chain uses TRBV6-5 with TRBJ2-2; 8 positions agree with TRBD1. From germline, CDR1 is MNHEY and CDR2 SVGAGI. With V trimmed by 6 bases and J by 6 bases, 3 bases remained unmatched. The CDR3 consists of 13 residues. The DNA of the CDR3 is TGTGCCAGCAGCCAACAGGGGGCCGGGGAGCTGTTTTTT. Amino acid sequence: CASSQQGAGELFF.

Only a few counts were recorded for this clone. This chain links TRBV6-6 with TRBJ2-7; D possibly corresponds to TRBD2 (5 bases). The V end lost 2 bases, the J end lost 6 bases, and 8 bases lay between the germline ends. The CDR3 length is 12 residues. The germline V gene encodes CDR1 MNHNY and CDR2 SVGAGI (reference sequence). CDR3 DNA sequence: TGTGCCAGCAGTTACGACTACTCCGAGCAGTACTTC. This sequence encodes CASSYDYSEQYF.

V usage is TRBV7-9 and J usage is TRBJ2-7; D may be TRBD1 (6 bases). This CDR3 spans 15 amino acids. Trimming removed 6 bases from V and 0 bases from J, with 15 bases in between. CDR1 is SEHNR, CDR2 FQNEAQ, per germline (reference sequence). CDR3 residues: CASRPPGASSYEQYF. The CDR3 nucleotides read TGTGCCAGCAGGCCCCCAGGGGCTAGCTCCTACGAGCAGTACTTC.

This clone counts as medium-sized (0.01 to 0.1%). The chain uses TRBV2 and TRBJ2-2, with D tentatively TRBD1 (5 bases). The CDR3 is 15 amino acids. Germline CDR1 reads SNHLY; CDR2 reads FYNNEI. The V and J ends lost 3 bases and 2 bases respectively, with 10 bases between them. The CDR3 coding sequence is TGTGCCAGCAGTGATCTTCAGGGTAACACCGGGGAGCTGTTTTTT. Protein product: CASSDLQGNTGELFF.

The rearrangement links TRBV4-1 to TRBJ1-2, with a tentative D call TRBD1 (6 bases). Trimming left V 3 bases short and J 5 bases short, with 10 bases between. The CDR3 has 13 residues. The V gene's germline CDR1 is MGHRA and CDR2 YSYEKL. CDR3 residues: CASSHRGGYGYTF. The CDR3 DNA reads TGCGCCAGCAGCCACAGGGGAGGGTATGGCTACACCTTC.

The chain joins TRBV7-9 to TRBJ1-1; 8 bases match TRBD1. Germline CDR1 is SEHNR and CDR2 is FQNEAQ (reference sequence). The CDR3 is 12 residues long. After removal of 5 bases from V and 5 bases from J, the junction contained 1 base not matched to a gene. CDR3 loop: CASSRTGTEAFF. The CDR3 bases are TGTGCCAGCAGCCGGACAGGGACTGAAGCTTTCTTT. Using reference TRBV7-9 and TRBJ1-1 for the parts outside the CDR3, the full variable domain is DTGVSQNPRHKITKRGQNVTFRCDPISEHNRLYWYRQTLGQGPEFLTYFQNEAQLEKSRLLSDRFSAERPKGSFSTLEIQRTEQGDSAMYLCASSRTGTEAFFGQGTRLTVV.

This chain connects TRBV4-1 to TRBJ2-7, with D perhaps given as TRBD1 or TRBD2 (6 bases each). The CDR3 extends over 15 amino acids. Germline CDR1 is MGHRA and CDR2 is YSYEKL. The V end lost 0 bases, the J end lost 6 bases, and 15 bases lay between the germline ends. This CDR3 reads CASSQDRRGRVEQYF. The CDR3 bases are TGCGCCAGCAGCCAAGATCGACGGGGGCGCGTCGAGCAGTACTTC.

V usage is TRBV7-9 and J usage is TRBJ1-5, with D uncertain. Trimming removed 6 bases from V and 3 bases from J, with 6 bases in between. The CDR3 consists of 12 residues. Germline V gene data show CDR1 as SEHNR and CDR2 as FQNEAQ (reference sequence). The CDR3 DNA follows: TGTGCCAGCAGTCGGATCAATCAGCCCCAGCATTTT. Residues: CASSRINQPQHF.

The chain combines TRBV2 with TRBJ2-7, with TRBD2 identical over 9 bases. CDR1 and CDR2 (germline): SNHLY, FYNNEI. V gave up 2 bases and J gave up 3 bases; unmatched junction bases: 8. This CDR3 has 16 residues. This chain's CDR3 is CASSERGTSRRYEQYF. As DNA, the CDR3 is TGTGCCAGCAGTGAACGGGGGACTAGCCGACGCTACGAGCAGTACTTC.

This chain links TRBV6-5 with TRBJ1-1; 7 nucleotides agree with TRBD1. Germline assignment: CDR1 MNHEY and CDR2 SVGAGI. V lost 10 bases, J lost 4 bases, and 12 bases stayed unmatched. This CDR3 comprises 14 residues. The CDR3 region has the DNA TGTGCCACCATTACCGGGACAGTGAGCACTGAAGCTTTCTTT. Amino acids: CATITGTVSTEAFF.

This chain connects TRBV5-6 to TRBJ1-3; the D gene is possibly TRBD1 (6 bases). Germline CDR1 is SGHDT and CDR2 is YYEEEE. Trimming removed 3 bases at V and 2 bases at J, with 15 bases between. CDR3 size: 16 residues. The CDR3 coding sequence is TGTGCCAGCAGCTCCGGTGGGGGGCTTCCTGGAAACACCATATATTTT. Its translation: CASSSGGGLPGNTIYF.